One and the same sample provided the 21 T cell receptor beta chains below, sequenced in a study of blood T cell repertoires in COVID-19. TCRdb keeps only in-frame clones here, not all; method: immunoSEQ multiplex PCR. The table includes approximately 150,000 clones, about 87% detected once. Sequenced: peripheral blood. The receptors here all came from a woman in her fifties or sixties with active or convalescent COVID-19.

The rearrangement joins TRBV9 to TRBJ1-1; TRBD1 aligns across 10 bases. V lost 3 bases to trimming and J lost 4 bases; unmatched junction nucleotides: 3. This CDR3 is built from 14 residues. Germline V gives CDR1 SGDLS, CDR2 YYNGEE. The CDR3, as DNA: TGTGCCAGCAGCGCCCGGACAGGGGGCACTGAAGCTTTCTTT. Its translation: CASSARTGGTEAFF.

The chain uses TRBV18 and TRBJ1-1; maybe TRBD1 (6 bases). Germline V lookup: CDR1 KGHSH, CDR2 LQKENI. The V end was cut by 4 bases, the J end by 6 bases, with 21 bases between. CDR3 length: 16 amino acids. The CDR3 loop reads CASSLKDSPKKAEAFF. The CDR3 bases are TGTGCCAGCTCACTCAAGGACAGCCCGAAGAAGGCTGAAGCTTTCTTT.

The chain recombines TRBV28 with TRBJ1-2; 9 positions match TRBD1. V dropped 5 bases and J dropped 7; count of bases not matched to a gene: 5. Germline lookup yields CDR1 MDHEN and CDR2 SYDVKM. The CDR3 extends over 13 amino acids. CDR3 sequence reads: CASSQQGARGYTF. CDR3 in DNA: TGTGCCAGCAGTCAACAGGGGGCGCGTGGCTACACCTTC.

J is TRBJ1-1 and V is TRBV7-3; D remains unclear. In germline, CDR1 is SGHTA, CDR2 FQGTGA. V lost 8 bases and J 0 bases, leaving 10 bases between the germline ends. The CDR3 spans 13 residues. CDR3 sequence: CASGRELNTEAFF. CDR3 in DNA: TGTGCCAGCGGGCGGGAGCTGAACACTGAAGCTTTCTTT.

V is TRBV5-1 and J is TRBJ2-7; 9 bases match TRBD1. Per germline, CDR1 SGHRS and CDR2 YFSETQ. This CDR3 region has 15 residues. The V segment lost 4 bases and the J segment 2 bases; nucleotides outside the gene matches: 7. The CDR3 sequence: CASSRDRGTPYEQYF. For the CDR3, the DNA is TGCGCCAGCAGCCGCGACAGGGGGACTCCCTACGAGCAGTACTTC.

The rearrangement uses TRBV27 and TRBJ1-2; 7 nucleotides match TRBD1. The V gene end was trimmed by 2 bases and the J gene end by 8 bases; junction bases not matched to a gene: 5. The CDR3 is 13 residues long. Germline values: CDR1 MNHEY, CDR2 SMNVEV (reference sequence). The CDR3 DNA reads TGTGCCAGCAGTTTACGAGAGGGGGCAGGCTACACCTTC. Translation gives CASSLREGAGYTF.

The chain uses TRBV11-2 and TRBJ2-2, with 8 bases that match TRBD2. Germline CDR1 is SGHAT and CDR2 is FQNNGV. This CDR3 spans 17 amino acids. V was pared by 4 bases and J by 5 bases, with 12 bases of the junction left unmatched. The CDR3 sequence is CASSSHGRGKGTGELFF. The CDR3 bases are TGTGCCAGCAGCTCCCACGGGAGGGGGAAGGGGACCGGGGAGCTGTTTTTT.

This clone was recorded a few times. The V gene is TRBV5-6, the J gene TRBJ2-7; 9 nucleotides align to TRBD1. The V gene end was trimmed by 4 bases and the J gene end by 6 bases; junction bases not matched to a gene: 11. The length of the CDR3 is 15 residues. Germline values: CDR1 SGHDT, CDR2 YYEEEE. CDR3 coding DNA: TGTGCCAGCAGCCCTAGGAGGACAGGGGTCGGCGAGCAGTACTTC. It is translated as CASSPRRTGVGEQYF.

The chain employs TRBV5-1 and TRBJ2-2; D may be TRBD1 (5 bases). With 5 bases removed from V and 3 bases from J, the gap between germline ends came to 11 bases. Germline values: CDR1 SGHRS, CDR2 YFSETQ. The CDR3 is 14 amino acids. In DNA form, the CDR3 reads TGCGCCAGCAGTTACGGACAAGACACCGGGGAGCTGTTTTTT. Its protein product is CASSYGQDTGELFF.

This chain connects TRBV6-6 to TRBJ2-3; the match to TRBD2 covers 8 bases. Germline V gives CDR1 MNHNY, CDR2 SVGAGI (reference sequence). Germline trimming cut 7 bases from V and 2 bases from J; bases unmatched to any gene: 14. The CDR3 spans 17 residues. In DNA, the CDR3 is TGTGCCAGCACTCGCGGGGCGGGAGGCCCCCTCACAGATACGCAGTATTTT. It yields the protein CASTRGAGGPLTDTQYF.

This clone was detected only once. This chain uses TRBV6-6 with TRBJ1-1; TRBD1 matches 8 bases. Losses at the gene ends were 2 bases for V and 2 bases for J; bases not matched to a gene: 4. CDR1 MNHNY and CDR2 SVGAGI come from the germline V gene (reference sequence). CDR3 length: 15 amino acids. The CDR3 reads CASSYGQGGNTEAFF. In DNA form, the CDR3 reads TGTGCCAGCAGTTACGGACAGGGTGGAAACACTGAAGCTTTCTTT.

The CDR3 sequence: CASSSGTSVYNEQFF. The CDR3 DNA is TGTGCCAGCAGCTCCGGGACTAGCGTGTACAATGAGCAGTTCTTC. The V and J genes are TRBV5-8 and TRBJ2-1; 10 bases map to TRBD2. The V segment lost 3 bases and the J segment 4 bases; nucleotides outside the gene matches: 4. This CDR3 region has 15 residues. Germline CDR1 SGHTS, CDR2 YDEGEE.

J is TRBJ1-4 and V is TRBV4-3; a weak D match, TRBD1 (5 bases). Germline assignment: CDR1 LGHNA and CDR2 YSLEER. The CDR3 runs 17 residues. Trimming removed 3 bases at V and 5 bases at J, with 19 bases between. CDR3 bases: TGCGCCAGCAGCCAGTCCTCGGGGGGACGGAAGAATGAAAAACTGTTTTTT. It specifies CASSQSSGGRKNEKLFF.

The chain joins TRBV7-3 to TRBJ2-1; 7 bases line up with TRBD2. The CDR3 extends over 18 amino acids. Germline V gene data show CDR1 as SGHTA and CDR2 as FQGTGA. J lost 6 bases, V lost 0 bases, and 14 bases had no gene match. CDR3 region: CASSLTRGLGGRINEQFF. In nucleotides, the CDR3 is TGTGCCAGCAGCTTAACCCGCGGGTTGGGCGGGAGAATCAATGAGCAGTTCTTC.

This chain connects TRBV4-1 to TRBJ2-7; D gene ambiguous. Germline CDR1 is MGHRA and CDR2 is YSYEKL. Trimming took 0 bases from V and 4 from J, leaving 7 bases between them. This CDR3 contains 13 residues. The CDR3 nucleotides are TGCGCCAGCAGCCAAGATATCGGTTACGAGCAGTACTTC. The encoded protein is CASSQDIGYEQYF.

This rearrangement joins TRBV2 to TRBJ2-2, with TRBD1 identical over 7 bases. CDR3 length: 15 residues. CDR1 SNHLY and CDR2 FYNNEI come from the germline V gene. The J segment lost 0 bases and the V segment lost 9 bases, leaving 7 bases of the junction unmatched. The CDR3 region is CASKTGTANTGELFF. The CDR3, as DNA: TGTGCCAGTAAGACTGGGACAGCGAACACCGGGGAGCTGTTTTTT. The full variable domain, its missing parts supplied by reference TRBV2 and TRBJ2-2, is EPEVTQTPSHQVTQMGQEVILRCVPISNHLYFYWYRQILGQKVEFLVSFYNNEISEKSEIFDDQFSVERPDGSNFTLKIRSTKLEDSAMYFCASKTGTANTGELFFGEGSRLTVL.

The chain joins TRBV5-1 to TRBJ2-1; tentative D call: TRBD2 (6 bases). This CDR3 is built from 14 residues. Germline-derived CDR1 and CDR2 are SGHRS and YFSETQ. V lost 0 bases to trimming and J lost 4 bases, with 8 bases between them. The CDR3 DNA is TGCGCCAGCAGCTTGGGGGGACTTTACAATGAGCAGTTCTTC. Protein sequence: CASSLGGLYNEQFF.

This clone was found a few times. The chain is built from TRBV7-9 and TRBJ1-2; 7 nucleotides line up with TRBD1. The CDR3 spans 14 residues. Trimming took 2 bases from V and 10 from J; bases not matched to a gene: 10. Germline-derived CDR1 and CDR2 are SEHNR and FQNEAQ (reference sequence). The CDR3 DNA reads TGTGCCAGCAGCTTACCCGGAGGGGGCGCGGCCTACACCTTC. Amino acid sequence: CASSLPGGGAAYTF.

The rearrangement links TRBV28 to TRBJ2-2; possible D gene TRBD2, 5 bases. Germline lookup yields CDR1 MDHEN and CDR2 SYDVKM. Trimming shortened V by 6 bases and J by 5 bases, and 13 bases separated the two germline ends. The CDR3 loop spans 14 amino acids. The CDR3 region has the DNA TGTGCCAGCAGGCCGAGGACGGGAACCGGGGAGCTGTTTTTT. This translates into CASRPRTGTGELFF.

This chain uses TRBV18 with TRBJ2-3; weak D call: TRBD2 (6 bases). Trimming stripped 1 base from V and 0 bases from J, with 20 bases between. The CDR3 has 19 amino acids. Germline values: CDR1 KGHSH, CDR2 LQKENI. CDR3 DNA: TGTGCCAGCTCACCACTGATGTTTGGCGGGAAACCTAGCACAGATACGCAGTATTTT. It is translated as CASSPLMFGGKPSTDTQYF.

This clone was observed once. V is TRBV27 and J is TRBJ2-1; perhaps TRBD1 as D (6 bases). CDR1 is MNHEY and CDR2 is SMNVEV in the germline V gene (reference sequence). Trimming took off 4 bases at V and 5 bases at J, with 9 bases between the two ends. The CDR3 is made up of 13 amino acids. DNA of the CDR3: TGTGCCAGCAGTTGGGACACCCACAATGAGCAGTTCTTC. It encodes CASSWDTHNEQFF.